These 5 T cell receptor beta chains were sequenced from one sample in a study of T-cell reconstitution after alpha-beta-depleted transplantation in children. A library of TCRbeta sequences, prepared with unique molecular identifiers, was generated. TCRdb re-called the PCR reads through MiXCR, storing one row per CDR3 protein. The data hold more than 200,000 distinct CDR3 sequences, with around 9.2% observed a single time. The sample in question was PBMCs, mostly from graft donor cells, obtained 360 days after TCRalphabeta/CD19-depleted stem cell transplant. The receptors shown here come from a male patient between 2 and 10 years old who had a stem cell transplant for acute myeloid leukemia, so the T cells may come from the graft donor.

The CDR3 spells CASSEFGGGEQFF. CDR3 in DNA: TGCGCCAGCAGTGAGTTTGGGGGCGGTGAGCAGTTCTTC. The rearrangement joins TRBV5-1 to TRBJ2-1; D perhaps matches TRBD1 (6 bases). Germline lookup yields CDR1 SGHRS and CDR2 YFSETQ. Between the trimmed V and J ends, which lost 5 bases and 9 bases, there was a span of 15 bases. This CDR3 contains 13 residues.

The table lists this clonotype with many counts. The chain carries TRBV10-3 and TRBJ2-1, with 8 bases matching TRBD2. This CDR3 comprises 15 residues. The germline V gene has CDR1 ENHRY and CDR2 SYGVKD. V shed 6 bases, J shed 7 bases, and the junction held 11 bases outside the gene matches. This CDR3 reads CAIRAFGTSGNEQFF. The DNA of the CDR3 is TGTGCCATCAGAGCATTCGGGACTAGTGGGAATGAGCAGTTCTTC.

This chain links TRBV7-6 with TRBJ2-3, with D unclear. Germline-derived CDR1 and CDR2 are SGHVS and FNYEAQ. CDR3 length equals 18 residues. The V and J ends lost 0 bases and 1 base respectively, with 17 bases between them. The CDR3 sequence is CASSLAGFVGLRTDTQYF. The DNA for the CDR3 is TGTGCCAGCAGCTTAGCGGGGTTCGTAGGGCTCCGCACAGATACGCAGTATTTT.

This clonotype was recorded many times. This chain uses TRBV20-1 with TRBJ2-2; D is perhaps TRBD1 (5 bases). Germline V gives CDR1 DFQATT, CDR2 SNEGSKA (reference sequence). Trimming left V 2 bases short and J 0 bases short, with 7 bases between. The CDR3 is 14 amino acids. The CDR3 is CSARQGPNTGELFF. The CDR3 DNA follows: TGCAGTGCTAGACAGGGCCCGAACACCGGGGAGCTGTTTTTT.

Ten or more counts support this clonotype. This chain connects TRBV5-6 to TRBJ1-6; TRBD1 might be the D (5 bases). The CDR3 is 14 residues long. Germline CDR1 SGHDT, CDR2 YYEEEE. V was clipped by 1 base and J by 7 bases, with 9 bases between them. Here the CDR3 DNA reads TGTGCCAGCAGCTTGTATCGGGGGAATTCACCCCTCCACTTT. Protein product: CASSLYRGNSPLHF.